Presented here are 11 T cell receptor beta chains from one specimen sequenced in a study of T cell clonality in common variable immunodeficiency. Only in-frame clones appear in the TCRdb table, and some are missing; sequencing was by immunoSEQ multiplex PCR. The sample has roughly 48,000 clones, none seen only once; the top ten hold 3% to 4%. Sequencing was carried out using peripheral blood mononuclear cells. The receptors derive from a person between 18 and 70 years old in good health.

Comment on this clone: The sequence runs out 3 residues before the end of the CDR3; the remainder is reconstructed from the germline J gene. The chain has TRBV2 and TRBJ1-2; D is perhaps TRBD1 (6 bases). The germline gives CDR1 SNHLY, CDR2 FYNNEI. Trimming pared 5 bases from V and 0 bases from J, leaving 7 bases between. This CDR3 is built from 13 residues. The sequenced CDR3 bases are TGTGCCAGCAGTCGGGACACTAACTATGGC. This codes for CASSRDTNYG. The CDR3 reads in full as CASSRDTNYGYTF.

In this sample, this clone turned up many times. The read ends 3 residues before the CDR3 terminus; that terminus is restored from the germline J gene. The chain recombines TRBV6-1 with TRBJ1-1; D not resolved. Germline CDR1 is MNHNS and CDR2 is SASEGT. This CDR3 contains 12 residues. Incomplete CDR3 DNA: TGTGCCAGCAGTGAGGGCCGAAAAGGA. The encoded protein is CASSEGRKG. The entire CDR3 is CASSEGRKGAFF.

The sample holds many counts of this clone. Sequencing ends 3 residues short of the CDR3 end; the germline J gene provides the rest. This chain connects TRBV7-9 to TRBJ2-3, with D possibly TRBD2 on 7 matching bases. The CDR3 runs to 14 residues. V was clipped by 5 bases and J by 6 bases, with 15 bases between them. Germline values: CDR1 SEHNR, CDR2 FQNEAQ (reference sequence). Partial CDR3 DNA: TGTGCCAGCAGCCCGGGGGGCACCAAGGATACG. Its translation: CASSPGGTKDT. The whole CDR3 region reads CASSPGGTKDTQYF.

This clone appeared many times. The CDR3 goes on 3 residues after the read ends, and that part is filled in from the germline J gene. The genes are TRBV5-1 and TRBJ2-5, with 8 bases that match TRBD2. J gave up 1 base and V 4 bases, and 9 bases lay outside the gene matches. This CDR3 contains 16 residues. Germline values: CDR1 SGHRS, CDR2 YFSETQ. CDR3 bases read: TGCGCCAGCAGCCCACGGGGCGGGGGGATCCAAGAGACC. Its protein is CASSPRGGGIQET. The full CDR3 protein is CASSPRGGGIQETQYF.

This clone was observed at least ten times. Sequencing ends 3 residues short of the CDR3 end; the germline J gene provides the rest. The chain couples TRBV4-1 to TRBJ2-7; D remains ambiguous. CDR3 size: 15 residues. V dropped 2 bases and J dropped 2 bases, with 13 bases sitting between them. Germline values: CDR1 MGHRA, CDR2 YSYEKL. The DNA read from the CDR3 is TGCGCCAGCAGCCAAACGAACAGTGGAACCTACGAG. The encoded protein is CASSQTNSGTYE. The complete CDR3 protein is CASSQTNSGTYEQYF.

This clone appeared many times. The read falls 3 residues short of the CDR3 end, and the missing part is taken from the germline J gene. This chain joins TRBV6-2 or TRBV6-3 and TRBJ2-2, with unresolved D. Trimming shortened V by 7 bases and J by 5 bases, and 8 bases separated the two germline ends. Germline V gives CDR1 MNHEY, CDR2 SVGEGT. The CDR3 sequence is 12 residues long. The DNA read from the CDR3 is TGTGCCAGCAAGGGTATTACCGGGGAG. Protein product: CASKGITGE. In full, the CDR3 is CASKGITGELFF.

Comment on this clone: The read ends 3 residues before the CDR3 terminus; that terminus is restored from the germline J gene. The chain joins TRBV2 to TRBJ1-2, with TRBD1 identical over 10 bases. V dropped 5 bases and J dropped 0; count of bases not matched to a gene: 6. The CDR3 contains 16 residues. Germline V CDR1 and CDR2: SNHLY, FYNNEI. The CDR3 spells CASSIRTGGANYGYTF. CDR3 bases read: TGTGCCAGCAGTATCCGGACAGGGGGAGCTAACTATGGC.

This clone was recorded at least ten times. Read coverage stops 3 residues before the CDR3 terminus; the germline J gene supplies the remainder. The chain combines TRBV20-1 with TRBJ2-3; D possibly uses TRBD1 or TRBD2 (5 bases each). Germline V gene sequence: CDR1 DFQATT, CDR2 SNEGSKA (reference sequence). The CDR3 runs to 16 residues. Trimming pared 2 bases from V and 3 bases from J, leaving 18 bases between. The covered CDR3 bases are TGCAGTGCTAGACCCAGCATGCAGGGAGTGACAGATACG. Its translation is CSARPSMQGVTDT. The complete CDR3 sequence is CSARPSMQGVTDTQYF.

Many counts were recorded for this clone. The CDR3 is cut off 3 residues early in the read; its end comes from the germline J gene. The sample carries other DNA sequences with the same CDR3. The J gene is TRBJ2-5, the V gene TRBV5-5, with D perhaps matching TRBD1 (6 bases). The CDR3 is 13 amino acids. Between the trimmed V and J ends, which lost 2 bases and 3 bases, there was a span of 8 bases. CDR1 is SGHKS, CDR2 YYEKEE, per germline (reference sequence). The part of the CDR3 DNA that was read is TGTGCCAGCAGCTTCGCAGGGGAAGAGACC. Translating gives CASSFAGEET. The whole CDR3 sequence reads CASSFAGEETQYF.

In this sample, this clone turned up many times. Sequence at one end of the junction differs from germline and may be a read error. The DNA ends 3 residues before the CDR3 does, and the rest of the CDR3 is filled in from the germline J gene. The chain couples TRBV3-1 (or the pseudogene TRBV3-2) to TRBJ2-7, with D tentatively TRBD2 (5 bases). The CDR3 length is 16 residues. Germline CDR1 and CDR2: LGHDT and YNNKEL (reference sequence). The covered CDR3 bases are TGTGCCAGTAGCCAAGATTGGTCGACTAACACCTACGAG. Translated: CASSQDWSTNTYE. From start to end, the CDR3 is CASSQDWSTNTYEQYF.

This clone was detected ten times or more. The CDR3 is cut off 3 residues early in the read; its end comes from the germline J gene. V and J are TRBV6-2 or TRBV6-3 and TRBJ2-7; 7 positions match TRBD1. Germline trimming cut 2 bases from V and 1 base from J; bases unmatched to any gene: 5. This CDR3 is built from 15 residues. Germline assignment: CDR1 MNHEY and CDR2 SVGEGT. CDR3 loop: CASSYPRQGSYEQYF. The part of the CDR3 DNA that was read is TGTGCCAGCAGTTACCCAAGACAGGGTTCCTACGAG.